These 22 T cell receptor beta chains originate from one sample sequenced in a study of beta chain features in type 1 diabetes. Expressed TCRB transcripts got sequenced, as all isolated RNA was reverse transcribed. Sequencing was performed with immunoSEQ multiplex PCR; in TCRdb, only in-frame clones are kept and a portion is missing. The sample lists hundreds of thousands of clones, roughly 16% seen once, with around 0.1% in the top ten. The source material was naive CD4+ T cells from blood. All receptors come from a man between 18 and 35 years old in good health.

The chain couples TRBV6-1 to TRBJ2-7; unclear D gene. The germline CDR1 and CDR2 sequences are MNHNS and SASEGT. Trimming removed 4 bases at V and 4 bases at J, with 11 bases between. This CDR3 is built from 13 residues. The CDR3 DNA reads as TGTGCCAGCAGTGCTCGTTCGGAATACGAGCAGTACTTC. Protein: CASSARSEYEQYF.

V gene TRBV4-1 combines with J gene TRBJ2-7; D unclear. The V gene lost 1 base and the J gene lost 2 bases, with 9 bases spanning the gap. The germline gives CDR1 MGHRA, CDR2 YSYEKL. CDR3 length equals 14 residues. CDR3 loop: CASSQVLITYEQYF. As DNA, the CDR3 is TGCGCCAGCAGCCAAGTCCTCATAACCTACGAGCAGTACTTC.

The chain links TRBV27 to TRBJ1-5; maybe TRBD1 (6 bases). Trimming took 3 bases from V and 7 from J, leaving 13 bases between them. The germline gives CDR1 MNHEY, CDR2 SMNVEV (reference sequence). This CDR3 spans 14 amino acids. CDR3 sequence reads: CASSLVQGGQPQHF. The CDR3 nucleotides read TGTGCCAGCAGTTTGGTACAGGGTGGCCAGCCCCAGCATTTT.

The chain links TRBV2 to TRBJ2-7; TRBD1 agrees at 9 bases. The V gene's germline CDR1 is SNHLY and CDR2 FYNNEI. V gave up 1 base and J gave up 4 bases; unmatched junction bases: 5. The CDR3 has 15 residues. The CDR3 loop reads CASSEGDRVKYEQYF. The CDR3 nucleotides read TGTGCCAGCAGTGAAGGGGACAGGGTAAAGTACGAGCAGTACTTC.

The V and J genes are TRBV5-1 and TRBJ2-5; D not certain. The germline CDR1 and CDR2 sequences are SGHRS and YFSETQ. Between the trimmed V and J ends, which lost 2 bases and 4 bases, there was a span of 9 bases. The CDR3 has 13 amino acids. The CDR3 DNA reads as TGCGCCAGCAGCTTTTCGGGTAGAGAGACCCAGTACTTC. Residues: CASSFSGRETQYF. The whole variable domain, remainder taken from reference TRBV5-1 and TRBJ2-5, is KAGVTQTPRYLIKTRGQQVTLSCSPISGHRSVSWYQQTPGQGLQFLFEYFSETQRNKGNFPGRFSGRQFSNSRSEMNVSTLELGDSALYLCASSFSGRETQYFGPGTRLLVL.

CDR3 nucleotide sequence: TGTGCCATCAGGGCCCTCCACTTTAGCGGAGGAACCTACAATGAGCAGTTCTTC. Its protein product is CAIRALHFSGGTYNEQFF. The genes are TRBV10-3 and TRBJ2-1; perhaps TRBD2 as D (6 bases). From germline, CDR1 is ENHRY and CDR2 SYGVKD. The V and J ends lost 6 bases and 2 bases respectively, with 23 bases between them. The CDR3 has 18 residues.

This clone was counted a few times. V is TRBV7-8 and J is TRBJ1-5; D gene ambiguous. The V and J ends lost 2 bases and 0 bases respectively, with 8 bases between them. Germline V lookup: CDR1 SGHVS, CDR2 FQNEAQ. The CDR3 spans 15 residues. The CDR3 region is CASSLRANSNQPQHF. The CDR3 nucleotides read TGTGCCAGCAGCTTAAGAGCCAATAGCAATCAGCCCCAGCATTTT.

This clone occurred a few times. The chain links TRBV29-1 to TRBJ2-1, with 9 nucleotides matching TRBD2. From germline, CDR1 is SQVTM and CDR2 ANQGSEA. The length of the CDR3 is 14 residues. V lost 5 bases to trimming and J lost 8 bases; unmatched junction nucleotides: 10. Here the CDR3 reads CSVLPGLARDEQFF. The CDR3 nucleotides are TGCAGCGTTTTACCGGGACTAGCAAGGGATGAGCAGTTCTTC.

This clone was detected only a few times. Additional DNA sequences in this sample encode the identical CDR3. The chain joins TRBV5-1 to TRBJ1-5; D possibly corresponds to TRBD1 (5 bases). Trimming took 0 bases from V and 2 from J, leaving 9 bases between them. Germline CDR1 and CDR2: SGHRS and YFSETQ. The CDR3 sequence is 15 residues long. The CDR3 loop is CASSLEGAGNQPQHF. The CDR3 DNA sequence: TGCGCCAGCAGCTTGGAAGGGGCAGGCAATCAGCCCCAGCATTTT.

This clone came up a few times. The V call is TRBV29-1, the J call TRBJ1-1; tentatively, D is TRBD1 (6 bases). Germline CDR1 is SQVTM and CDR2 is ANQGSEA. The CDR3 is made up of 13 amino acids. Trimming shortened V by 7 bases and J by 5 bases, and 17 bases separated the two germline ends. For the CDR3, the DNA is TGCAGCGCCGAGGGGGACGGTTGGACTGAAGCTTTCTTT. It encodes CSAEGDGWTEAFF.

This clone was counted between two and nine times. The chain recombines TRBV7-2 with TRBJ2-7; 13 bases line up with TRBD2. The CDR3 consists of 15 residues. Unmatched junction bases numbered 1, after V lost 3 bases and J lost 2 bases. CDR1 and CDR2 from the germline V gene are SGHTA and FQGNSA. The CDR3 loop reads CASSFTSGGAYEQYF. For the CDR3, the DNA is TGTGCCAGCAGCTTTACTAGCGGGGGGGCCTACGAGCAGTACTTC. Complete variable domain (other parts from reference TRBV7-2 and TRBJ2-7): GAGVSQSPSNKVTEKGKDVELRCDPISGHTALYWYRQSLGQGLEFLIYFQGNSAPDKSGLPSDRFSAERTGGSVSTLTIQRTQQEDSAVYLCASSFTSGGAYEQYFGPGTRLTVT.

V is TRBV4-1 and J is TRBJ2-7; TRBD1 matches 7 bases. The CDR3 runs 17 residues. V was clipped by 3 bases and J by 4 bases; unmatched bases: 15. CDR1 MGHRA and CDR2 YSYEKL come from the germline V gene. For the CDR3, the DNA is TGCGCCAGCAGCCACCCCTCGACAGGGCGTTTCTTTTACGAGCAGTACTTC. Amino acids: CASSHPSTGRFFYEQYF.

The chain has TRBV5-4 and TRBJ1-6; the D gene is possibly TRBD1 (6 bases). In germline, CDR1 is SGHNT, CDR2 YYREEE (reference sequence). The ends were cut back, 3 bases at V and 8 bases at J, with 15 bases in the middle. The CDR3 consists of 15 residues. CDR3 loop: CASSSGQQKYSPLHF. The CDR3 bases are TGTGCCAGCAGCTCCGGACAGCAGAAGTATTCACCCCTCCACTTT.

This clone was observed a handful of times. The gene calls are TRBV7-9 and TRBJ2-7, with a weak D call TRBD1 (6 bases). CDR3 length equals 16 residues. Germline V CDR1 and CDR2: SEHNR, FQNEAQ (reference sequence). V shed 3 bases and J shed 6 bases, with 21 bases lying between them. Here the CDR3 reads CASSFPTLGAVSEQYF. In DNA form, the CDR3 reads TGTGCCAGCAGCTTCCCTACTCTGGGGGCCGTATCCGAGCAGTACTTC.

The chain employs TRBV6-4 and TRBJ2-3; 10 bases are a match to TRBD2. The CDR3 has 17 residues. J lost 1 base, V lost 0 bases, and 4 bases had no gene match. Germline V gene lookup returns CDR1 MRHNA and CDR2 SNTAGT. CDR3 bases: TGTGCCAGCAGTGACTCCGCAGCGGGGGGGGGCACAGATACGCAGTATTTT. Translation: CASSDSAAGGGTDTQYF.

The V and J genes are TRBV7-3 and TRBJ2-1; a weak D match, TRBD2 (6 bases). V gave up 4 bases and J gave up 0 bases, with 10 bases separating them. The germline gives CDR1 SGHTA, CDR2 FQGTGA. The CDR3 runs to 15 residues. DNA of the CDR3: TGTGCCAGCAGCTACCGGCGGGGCTCCTACAATGAGCAGTTCTTC. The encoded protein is CASSYRRGSYNEQFF.

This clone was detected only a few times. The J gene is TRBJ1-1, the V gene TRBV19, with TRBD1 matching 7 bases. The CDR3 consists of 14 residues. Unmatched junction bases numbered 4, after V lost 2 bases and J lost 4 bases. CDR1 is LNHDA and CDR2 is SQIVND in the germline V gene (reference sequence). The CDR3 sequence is CASSIFRGSTEAFF. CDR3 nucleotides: TGTGCCAGTAGTATATTCAGGGGGAGCACTGAAGCTTTCTTT.

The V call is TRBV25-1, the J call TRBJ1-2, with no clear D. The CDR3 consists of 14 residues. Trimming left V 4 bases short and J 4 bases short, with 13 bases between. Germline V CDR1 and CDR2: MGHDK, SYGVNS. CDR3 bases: TGTGCCAGCAGTGCCGTTCTTGACACCTATGGCTACACCTTC. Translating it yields CASSAVLDTYGYTF.

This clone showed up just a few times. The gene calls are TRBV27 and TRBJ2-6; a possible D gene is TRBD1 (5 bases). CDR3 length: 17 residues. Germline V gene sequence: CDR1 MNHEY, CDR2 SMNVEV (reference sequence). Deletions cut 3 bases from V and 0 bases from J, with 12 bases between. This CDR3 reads CASSLQGSPSGANVLTF. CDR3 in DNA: TGTGCCAGCAGTTTGCAGGGTAGCCCCTCTGGGGCCAACGTCCTGACTTTC. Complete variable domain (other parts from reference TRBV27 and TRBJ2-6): EAQVTQNPRYLITVTGKKLTVTCSQNMNHEYMSWYRQDPGLGLRQIYYSMNVEVTDKGDVPEGYKVSRKEKRNFPLILESPSPNQTSLYFCASSLQGSPSGANVLTFGAGSRLTVL.

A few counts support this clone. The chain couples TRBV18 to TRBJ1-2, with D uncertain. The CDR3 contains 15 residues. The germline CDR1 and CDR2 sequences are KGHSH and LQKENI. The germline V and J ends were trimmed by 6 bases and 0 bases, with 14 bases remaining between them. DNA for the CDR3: TGTGCCAGCTCCCCCGGACCGCTCTCTAACTATGGCTACACCTTC. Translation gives CASSPGPLSNYGYTF.

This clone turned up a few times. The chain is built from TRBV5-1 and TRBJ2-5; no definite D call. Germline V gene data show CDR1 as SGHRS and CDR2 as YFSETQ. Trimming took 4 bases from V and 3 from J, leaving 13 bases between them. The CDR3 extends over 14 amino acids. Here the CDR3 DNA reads TGCGCCAGCAGCCCAATGACCGGAAAAGAGACCCAGTACTTC. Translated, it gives CASSPMTGKETQYF.

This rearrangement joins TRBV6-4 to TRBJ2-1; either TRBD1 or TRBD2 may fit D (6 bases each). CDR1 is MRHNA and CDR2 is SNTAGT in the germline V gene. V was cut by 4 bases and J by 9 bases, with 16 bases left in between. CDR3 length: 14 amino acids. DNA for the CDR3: TGTGCCAGCAGTGGCCAGGGGAGGAATGGTGAGCAGTTCTTC. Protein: CASSGQGRNGEQFF.